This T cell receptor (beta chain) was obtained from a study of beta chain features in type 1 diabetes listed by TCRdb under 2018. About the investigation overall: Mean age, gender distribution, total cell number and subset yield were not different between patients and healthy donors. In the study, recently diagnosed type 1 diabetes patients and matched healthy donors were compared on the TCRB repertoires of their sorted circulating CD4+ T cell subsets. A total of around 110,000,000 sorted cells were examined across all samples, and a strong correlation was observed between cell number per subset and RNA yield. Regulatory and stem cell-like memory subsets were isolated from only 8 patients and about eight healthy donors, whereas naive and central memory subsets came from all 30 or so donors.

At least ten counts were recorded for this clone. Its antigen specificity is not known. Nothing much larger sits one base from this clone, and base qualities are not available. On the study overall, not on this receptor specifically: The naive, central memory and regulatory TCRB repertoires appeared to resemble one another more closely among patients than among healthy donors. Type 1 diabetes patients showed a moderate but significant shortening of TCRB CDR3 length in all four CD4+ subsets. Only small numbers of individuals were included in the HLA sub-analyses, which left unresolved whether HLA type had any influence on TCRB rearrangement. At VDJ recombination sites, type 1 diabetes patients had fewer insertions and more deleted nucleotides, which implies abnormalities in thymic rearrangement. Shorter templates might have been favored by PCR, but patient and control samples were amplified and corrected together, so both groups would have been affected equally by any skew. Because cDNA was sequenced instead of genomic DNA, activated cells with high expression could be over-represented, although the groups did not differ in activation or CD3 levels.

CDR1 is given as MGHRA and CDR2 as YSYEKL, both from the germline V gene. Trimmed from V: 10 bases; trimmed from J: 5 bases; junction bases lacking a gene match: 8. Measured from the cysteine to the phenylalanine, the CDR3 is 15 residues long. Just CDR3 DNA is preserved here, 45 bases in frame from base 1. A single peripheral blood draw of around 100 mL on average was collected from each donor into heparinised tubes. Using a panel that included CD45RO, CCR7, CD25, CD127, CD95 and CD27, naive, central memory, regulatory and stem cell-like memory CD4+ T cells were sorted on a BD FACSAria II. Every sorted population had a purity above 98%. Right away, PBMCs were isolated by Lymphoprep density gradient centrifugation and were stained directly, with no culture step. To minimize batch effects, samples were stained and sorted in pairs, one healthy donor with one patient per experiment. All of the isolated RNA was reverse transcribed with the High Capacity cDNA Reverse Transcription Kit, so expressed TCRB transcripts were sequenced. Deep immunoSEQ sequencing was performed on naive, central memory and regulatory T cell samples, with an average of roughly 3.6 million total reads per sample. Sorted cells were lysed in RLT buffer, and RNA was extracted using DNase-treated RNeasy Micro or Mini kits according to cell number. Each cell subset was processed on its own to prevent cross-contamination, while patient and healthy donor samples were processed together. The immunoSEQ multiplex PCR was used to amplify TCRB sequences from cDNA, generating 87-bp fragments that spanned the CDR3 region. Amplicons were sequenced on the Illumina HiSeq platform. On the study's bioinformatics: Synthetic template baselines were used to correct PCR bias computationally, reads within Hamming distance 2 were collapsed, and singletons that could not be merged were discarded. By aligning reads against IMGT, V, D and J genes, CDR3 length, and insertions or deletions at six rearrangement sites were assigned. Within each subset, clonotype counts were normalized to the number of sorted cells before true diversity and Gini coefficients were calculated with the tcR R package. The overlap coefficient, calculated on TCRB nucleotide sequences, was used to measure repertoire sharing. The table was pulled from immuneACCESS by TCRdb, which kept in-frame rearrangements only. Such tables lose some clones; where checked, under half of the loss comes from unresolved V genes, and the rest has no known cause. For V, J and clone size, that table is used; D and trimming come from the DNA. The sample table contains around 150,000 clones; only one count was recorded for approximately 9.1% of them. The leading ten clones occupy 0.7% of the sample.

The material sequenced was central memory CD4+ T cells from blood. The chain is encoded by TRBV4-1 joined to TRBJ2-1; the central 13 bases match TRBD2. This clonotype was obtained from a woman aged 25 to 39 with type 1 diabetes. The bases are TGCGCCACCAGACCGGGACTAGCGGGAAACAATGAGCAGTTCTTC. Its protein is CATRPGLAGNNEQFF.